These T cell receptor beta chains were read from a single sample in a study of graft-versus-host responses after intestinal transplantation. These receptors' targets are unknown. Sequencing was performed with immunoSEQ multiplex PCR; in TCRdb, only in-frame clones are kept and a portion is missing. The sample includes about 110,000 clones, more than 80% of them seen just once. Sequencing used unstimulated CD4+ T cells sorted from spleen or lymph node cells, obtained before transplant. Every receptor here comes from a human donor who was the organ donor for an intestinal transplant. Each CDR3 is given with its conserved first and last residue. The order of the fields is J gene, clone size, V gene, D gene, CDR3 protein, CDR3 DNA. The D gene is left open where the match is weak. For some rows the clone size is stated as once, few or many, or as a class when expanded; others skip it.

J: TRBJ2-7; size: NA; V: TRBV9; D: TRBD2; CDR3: CASSVGASGSNEQYF; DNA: TGTGCCAGCAGCGTAGGCGCTAGCGGGAGTAACGAGCAGTACTTC
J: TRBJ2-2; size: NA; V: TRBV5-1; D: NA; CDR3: CASSLQASNTGELFF; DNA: TGCGCCAGCAGCTTGCAGGCCTCGAACACCGGGGAGCTGTTTTTT
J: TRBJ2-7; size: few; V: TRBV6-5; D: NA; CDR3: CASSYSQDIGYEQYF; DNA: TGTGCCAGCAGTTACTCGCAGGACATTGGCTACGAGCAGTACTTC
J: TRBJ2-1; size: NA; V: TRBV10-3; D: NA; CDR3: CAISEEGLANSEQFF; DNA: TGTGCCATCAGTGAAGAGGGCCTAGCCAACAGTGAACAGTTCTTC
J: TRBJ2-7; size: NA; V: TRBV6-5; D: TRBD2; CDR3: CASSPLAGANEQYF; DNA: TGTGCCAGCAGTCCATTAGCGGGAGCAAACGAGCAGTACTTC
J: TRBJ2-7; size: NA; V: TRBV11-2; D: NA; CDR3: CASSSRGRYEQYF; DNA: TGTGCCAGCAGCTCCAGGGGCCGCTACGAGCAGTACTTC
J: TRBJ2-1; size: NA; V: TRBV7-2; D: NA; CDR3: CASSLAPGHGGNEQFF; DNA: TGTGCCAGCAGCTTAGCCCCGGGACACGGGGGCAATGAGCAGTTCTTC
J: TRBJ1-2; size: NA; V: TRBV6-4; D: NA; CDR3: CASSQTEGANYGYTF; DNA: TGTGCCAGCAGCCAAACAGAGGGAGCTAACTATGGCTACACCTTC
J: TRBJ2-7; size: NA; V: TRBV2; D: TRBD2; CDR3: CASLRMRGASYEQYF; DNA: TGTGCCAGCCTACGGATGCGGGGGGCCTCCTACGAGCAGTACTTC
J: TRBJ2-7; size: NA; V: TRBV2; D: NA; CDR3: CASNQLAMGYEQYF; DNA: TGTGCCAGCAACCAACTAGCTATGGGCTACGAGCAGTACTTC
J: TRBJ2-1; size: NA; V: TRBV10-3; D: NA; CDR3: CAITETRGNEQFF; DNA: TGTGCCATCACCGAGACAAGGGGGAATGAGCAGTTCTTC
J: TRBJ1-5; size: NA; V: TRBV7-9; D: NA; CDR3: CASSLDRLGPQHF; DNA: TGTGCCAGCAGCCTTGACAGGTTGGGGCCCCAGCATTTT
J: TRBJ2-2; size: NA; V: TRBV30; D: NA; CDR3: CAWSDQGVATGELFF; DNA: TGTGCCTGGAGTGATCAGGGAGTCGCAACCGGGGAGCTGTTTTTT
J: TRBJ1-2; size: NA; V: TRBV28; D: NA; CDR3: CASRRPAGYGYTF; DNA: TGTGCCAGCAGGAGACCCGCCGGGTATGGCTACACCTTC
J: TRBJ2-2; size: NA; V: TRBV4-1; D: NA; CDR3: CASSQDNTGELFF; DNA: TGCGCCAGCAGCCAAGACAACACCGGGGAGCTGTTTTTT
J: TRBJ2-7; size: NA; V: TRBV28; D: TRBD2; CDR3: CASSLAGAAYEQYF; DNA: TGTGCCAGCAGTTTAGCGGGAGCAGCCTACGAGCAGTACTTC
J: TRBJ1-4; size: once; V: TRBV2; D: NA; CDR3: CASKGTTNEKLFF; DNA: TGTGCCAGCAAGGGAACAACTAATGAAAAACTGTTTTTT
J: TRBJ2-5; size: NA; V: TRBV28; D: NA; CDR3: CASSRETQYF; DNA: TGTGCCAGCAGTCGGGAGACCCAGTACTTC
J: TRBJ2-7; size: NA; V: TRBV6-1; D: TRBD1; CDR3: CASSAGTGSDYEQYF; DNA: TGTGCCAGCAGTGCTGGGACAGGGTCTGACTACGAGCAGTACTTC
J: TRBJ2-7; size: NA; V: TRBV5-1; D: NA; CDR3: CASSLPSPYEQYF; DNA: TGCGCCAGCAGCTTGCCTAGCCCCTACGAGCAGTACTTC
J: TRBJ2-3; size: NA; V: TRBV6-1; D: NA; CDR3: CASSIDLPPGDTQYF; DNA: TGTGCCAGCAGTATCGACCTACCCCCCGGAGATACGCAGTATTTT
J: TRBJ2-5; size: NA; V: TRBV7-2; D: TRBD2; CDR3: CASSSVGLAEETQYF; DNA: TGTGCCAGCAGCTCCGTAGGACTAGCGGAAGAGACCCAGTACTTC
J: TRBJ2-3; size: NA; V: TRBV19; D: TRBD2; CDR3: CASATSGSTDTQYF; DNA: TGTGCCAGTGCGACTAGCGGTAGCACAGATACGCAGTATTTT
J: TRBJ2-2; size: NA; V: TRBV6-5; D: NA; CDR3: CASSYSRGWIGGELFF; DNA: TGTGCCAGCAGTTACTCTCGCGGATGGATCGGGGGGGAGCTGTTTTTT
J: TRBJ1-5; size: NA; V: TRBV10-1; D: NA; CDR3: CASEDSTYQPQHF; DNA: TGCGCCAGTGAGGACAGCACCTATCAGCCCCAGCATTTT
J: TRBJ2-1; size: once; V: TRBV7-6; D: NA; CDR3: CASSATSSYNEQFF; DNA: TGTGCCAGCAGCGCAACATCTAGTTACAATGAGCAGTTCTTC
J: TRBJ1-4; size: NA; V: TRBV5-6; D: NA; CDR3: CASSDPSGKLFF; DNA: TGTGCCAGCAGCGACCCGTCGGGAAAACTGTTTTTT
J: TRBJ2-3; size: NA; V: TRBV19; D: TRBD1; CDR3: CASSRTGPSTDTQYF; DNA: TGTGCCAGTAGTAGGACAGGGCCTAGCACAGATACGCAGTATTTT
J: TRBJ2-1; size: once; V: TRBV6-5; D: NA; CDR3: CASRQIRDHNEQFF; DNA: TGTGCCAGCAGGCAAATCCGGGACCACAATGAGCAGTTCTTC
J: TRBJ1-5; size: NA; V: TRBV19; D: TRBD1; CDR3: CATGRDRGPISNQPQHF; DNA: TGTGCCACCGGCCGGGACAGGGGCCCTATTAGCAATCAGCCCCAGCATTTT
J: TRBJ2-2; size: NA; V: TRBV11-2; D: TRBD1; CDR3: CASSLDRKGTGPPTGELFF; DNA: TGTGCCAGCAGCTTAGATCGGAAAGGGACAGGCCCGCCCACCGGGGAGCTGTTTTTT
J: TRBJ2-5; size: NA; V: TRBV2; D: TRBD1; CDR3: CASNDRGRRETQYF; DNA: TGTGCCAGCAATGACAGGGGGCGACGAGAGACCCAGTACTTC
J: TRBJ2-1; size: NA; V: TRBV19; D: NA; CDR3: CASSIEGGGSYNEQFF; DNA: TGTGCCAGTAGTATAGAAGGGGGAGGGTCCTACAATGAGCAGTTCTTC
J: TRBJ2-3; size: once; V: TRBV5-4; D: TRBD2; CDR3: CASSLGLAADTQYF; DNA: TGTGCCAGCAGCTTAGGACTAGCGGCAGATACGCAGTATTTT
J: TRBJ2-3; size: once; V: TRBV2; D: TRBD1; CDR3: CASSRDRGLGETQYF; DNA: TGTGCCAGCAGTAGGGACAGGGGGCTGGGCGAGACGCAGTATTTT
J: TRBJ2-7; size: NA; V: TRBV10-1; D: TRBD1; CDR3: CASSDPATGDNEQYF; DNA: TGCGCCAGCAGTGATCCGGCGACAGGGGATAACGAGCAGTACTTC
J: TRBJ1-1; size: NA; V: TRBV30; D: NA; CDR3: CAWSEPGSNTEAFF; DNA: TGTGCCTGGAGTGAACCGGGGAGTAACACTGAAGCTTTCTTT
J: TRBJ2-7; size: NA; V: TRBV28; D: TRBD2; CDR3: CASSLSTSGRAEQYF; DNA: TGTGCCAGCAGTTTATCCACTAGCGGGAGGGCCGAGCAGTACTTC
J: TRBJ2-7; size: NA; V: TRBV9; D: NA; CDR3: CASSSGGDRVDEQYF; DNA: TGTGCCAGCAGCTCGGGGGGAGACAGGGTGGACGAGCAGTACTTC
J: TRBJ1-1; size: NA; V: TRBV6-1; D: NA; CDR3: CASSEGQGRAFF; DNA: TGTGCCAGCAGTGAAGGCCAGGGTCGCGCTTTCTTT
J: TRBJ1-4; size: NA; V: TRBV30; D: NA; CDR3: CAWSGEKLFF; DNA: TGTGCCTGGAGTGGGGAAAAACTGTTTTTT
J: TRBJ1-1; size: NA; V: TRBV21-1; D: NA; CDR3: CASSKGARSDTEAFF; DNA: TGTGCCAGCAGCAAGGGGGCCAGGAGCGACACTGAAGCTTTCTTT
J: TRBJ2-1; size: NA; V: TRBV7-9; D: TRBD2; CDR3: CASSIGFGTSGSNEQFF; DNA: TGTGCCAGCAGTATTGGCTTCGGGACTAGCGGGAGCAATGAGCAGTTCTTC
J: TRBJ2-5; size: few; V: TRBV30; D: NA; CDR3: CAWSAPETQYF; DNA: TGTGCCTGGAGTGCTCCGGAGACCCAGTACTTC
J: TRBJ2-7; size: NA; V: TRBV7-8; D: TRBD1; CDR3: CASTGDRDYEQYF; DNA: TGTGCCAGTACAGGGGACAGGGACTACGAGCAGTACTTC
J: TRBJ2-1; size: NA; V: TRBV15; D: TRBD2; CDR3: CATCSGRAGNEQFF; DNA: TGTGCCACCTGCAGCGGGAGGGCTGGAAATGAGCAGTTCTTC
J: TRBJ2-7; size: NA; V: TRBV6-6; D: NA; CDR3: CASGTSSYEQYF; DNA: TGTGCCAGCGGCACATCCTCCTACGAGCAGTACTTC
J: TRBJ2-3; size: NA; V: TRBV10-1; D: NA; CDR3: CASSHGWPATVTPDTQYF; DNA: TGCGCCAGCAGCCACGGCTGGCCGGCCACAGTTACGCCAGATACGCAGTATTTT
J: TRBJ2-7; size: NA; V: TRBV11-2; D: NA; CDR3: CASSLDGQFSYEQYF; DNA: TGTGCCAGCAGCTTAGATGGACAGTTCTCCTACGAGCAGTACTTC
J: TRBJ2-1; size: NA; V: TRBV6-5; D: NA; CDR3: CASREFVGDEQFF; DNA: TGTGCCAGCAGGGAGTTTGTGGGGGATGAGCAGTTCTTC
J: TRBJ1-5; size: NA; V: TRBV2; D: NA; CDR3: CASSFSNQPQHF; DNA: TGTGCCAGCAGTTTCAGCAATCAGCCCCAGCATTTT
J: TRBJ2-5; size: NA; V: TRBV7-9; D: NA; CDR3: CASSRVPETQYF; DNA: TGTGCCAGCAGCCGGGTACCGGAGACCCAGTACTTC